This T cell receptor beta chain was found in a study of cytomegalovirus exposure and HLA in healthy donors. The PCR ran on 60 Vbeta and 13 Jbeta primers. The data were produced by immunoSEQ multiplex PCR, yet TCRdb's version contains in-frame clones alone and is incomplete. The data show about 150,000 clones, with about 80% seen just once and roughly 6.8% held by the top ten. In regard to this clone: The antigen remains undetermined.

Study-wide points: Exclusion as indistinguishable affected some V segments, including TRBV6-2 and TRBV6-3. A link between a missense DCLRE1C variant and TCR beta V- and J-gene trimming emerged from a later analysis. The records held CMV serostatus as the only immune exposure information. In a later analysis, donors in an Asian-associated ancestry cluster reportedly had fewer N-insertions in productive TCRs than the cohort mean.

Germline V lookup: CDR1 SGHRS, CDR2 YFSETQ. This CDR3 comprises 14 residues. V lost 2 bases to trimming and J lost 6 bases, with 12 bases between them. The rearrangement links TRBV5-1 to TRBJ2-1, with a weak D call TRBD2 (5 bases). The sample was PBMCs. The sequence derives from a man aged 35-49 years in good health and CMV-seropositive. CDR3 protein: CASSLTGSGNEQFF. CDR3 in DNA: TGCGCCAGCAGCTTAACGGGAAGTGGCAATGAGCAGTTCTTC.